This T cell receptor beta chain was captured by sequencing in a study of CD8 T cells in Susac syndrome. The authors reverse transcribed roughly 0.5 to 1 ug RNA with random hexamers. The amplification used immunoSEQ multiplex PCR on TCR beta CDR3; it spanned 54 Vbeta and 13 Jbeta. TCRdb passed the immunoSEQ multiplex PCR reads through MiXCR, listing each CDR3 protein once. The repertoire holds fewer than 150,000 distinct CDR3 sequences, with approximately 95% as singletons. Germline V CDR1 and CDR2: DFQATT, SNEGSKA (reference sequence). The CDR3 totals 10 residues. The germline V and J ends were trimmed by 5 bases and 6 bases, with 7 bases remaining between them.

Material: CD8+ T cells from PBMCs. This TCR came from a human donor in good health. The chain has TRBV20-1 and TRBJ1-1; D uncertain. CDR3 residues: CSAPGAEAFF. CDR3 bases: TGCAGTGCTCCCGGCGCTGAAGCTTTCTTT.